The present T cell receptor beta chain was sequenced within a study of blood T cell dynamics during melanoma immunotherapy. Study outcomes and limitations: Clones driving repertoire changes may be melanoma-specific or general immune activation.

Every bulk PBMC sample received the same 350 ng of DNA. Assay: immunoSEQ multiplex PCR; the TCRdb copy retains only in-frame clones and omits some. The sample carries about 10,000 clones, 88% recorded once. Stated time point: pre-treatment baseline. Prior systemic cancer therapy, immunosuppressant use and other active malignancies excluded patients. The sample holds one count of this clone. Its antigen is not known. The specimen comprised blood, sampled from a patient treated with checkpoint blockade. The sequence was collected from a human donor with melanoma.

CDR3 nucleotide sequence: TGTGCCAGCAGTTATGGCTCAGGGGGCTATAGCAATCAGCCCCAGCATTTT. Translation: CASSYGSGGYSNQPQHF. The rearrangement uses TRBV6-7 and TRBJ1-5, with 8 positions matching TRBD1. TRBV6-7 is treated as an ORF (open reading frame) with a function not yet certain. There are 17 residues in the CDR3. V lost 3 bases and J lost 0; bases outside the gene matches: 7.